The 30 T cell receptor beta chains presented below share a single source sample, sequenced in a study of cytomegalovirus exposure and HLA in healthy donors. PCR was performed using 60 Vbeta and 13 Jbeta primers. Libraries were prepared by immunoSEQ multiplex PCR; TCRdb keeps only in-frame clonotypes and omits some of them. The sample lists about 170,000 clones, roughly 70% occurring once. The sample comprised PBMCs. The receptors originated from a man aged 35 to 55 in good health and CMV-seropositive.

The chain employs TRBV19 and TRBJ2-6; 10 bases match TRBD2. The CDR3 runs 18 residues. Germline V gives CDR1 LNHDA, CDR2 SQIVND (reference sequence). The trim removed 5 bases at V and 0 bases at J, leaving 7 bases unmatched. The CDR3 DNA reads as TGTGCCAGTAGTGGGCTAGCGGGGGTTCTCTCTGGGGCCAACGTCCTGACTTTC. Residues: CASSGLAGVLSGANVLTF. The whole variable domain, remainder taken from reference TRBV19 and TRBJ2-6, is DGGITQSPKYLFRKEGQNVTLSCEQNLNHDAMYWYRQDPGQGLRLIYYSQIVNDFQKGDIAEGYSVSREKKESFPLTVTSAQKNPTAFYLCASSGLAGVLSGANVLTFGAGSRLTVL.

V is TRBV5-4 and J is TRBJ2-2, with a possible D match to TRBD1 (6 bases). The germline V gene encodes CDR1 SGHNT and CDR2 YYREEE (reference sequence). The CDR3 is 15 residues long. V was pared by 2 bases and J by 2 bases, with 10 bases between. CDR3 in DNA: TGTGCCAGCAGCTTTGCAGGGGATAACACCGGGGAGCTGTTTTTT. It translates to CASSFAGDNTGELFF.

The chain joins TRBV19 to TRBJ1-4; 9 bases agree with TRBD1. Trimming removed 6 bases from V and 8 bases from J; junction bases left unmatched: 10. Germline V gene data show CDR1 as LNHDA and CDR2 as SQIVND (reference sequence). The length of the CDR3 is 15 residues. The CDR3 DNA reads TGTGCCAGTAGCCCACAGGGGGCGCGTGGCGAAAAACTGTTTTTT. Amino acids: CASSPQGARGEKLFF.

This clone was seen only once. The chain recombines TRBV7-9 with TRBJ2-7, with D perhaps matching TRBD2 (6 bases). The length of the CDR3 is 15 residues. V was shortened by 4 bases and J by 0 bases, with 13 bases between the two germline ends. Germline V CDR1 and CDR2: SEHNR, FQNEAQ (reference sequence). The CDR3 is CASSSPGGGSYEQYF. DNA of the CDR3: TGTGCCAGCAGCTCCCCCGGGGGAGGCTCCTACGAGCAGTACTTC. The variable domain in full, completed from reference TRBV7-9 and TRBJ2-7, reads DTGVSQNPRHKITKRGQNVTFRCDPISEHNRLYWYRQTLGQGPEFLTYFQNEAQLEKSRLLSDRFSAERPKGSFSTLEIQRTEQGDSAMYLCASSSPGGGSYEQYFGPGTRLTVT.

This clone turned up a few times. The CDR3 DNA sequence: TGTGCCAGCAGGGGCGGCGGGGGGGACTATGGCTACACCTTC. It translates to CASRGGGGDYGYTF. This chain uses TRBV6-5 with TRBJ1-2, with D perhaps TRBD1 (5 bases). The CDR3 totals 14 residues. Germline V gives CDR1 MNHEY, CDR2 SVGAGI. The V and J ends lost 6 bases and 3 bases respectively, with 14 bases between them.

V is TRBV27 and J is TRBJ1-4; D remains unclear. Trimming removed 2 bases from V and 4 bases from J, with 11 bases in between. The CDR3 is 15 amino acids. In germline, CDR1 is MNHEY, CDR2 SMNVEV (reference sequence). This CDR3 reads CASSLRGDRNEKLFF. In DNA, the CDR3 is TGTGCCAGCAGTTTACGGGGAGATCGTAATGAAAAACTGTTTTTT. Looking up the rest from reference TRBV27 and TRBJ1-4 gives the full variable domain: EAQVTQNPRYLITVTGKKLTVTCSQNMNHEYMSWYRQDPGLGLRQIYYSMNVEVTDKGDVPEGYKVSRKEKRNFPLILESPSPNQTSLYFCASSLRGDRNEKLFFGSGTQLSVL.

The V and J genes are TRBV15 and TRBJ2-7; tentatively, D is TRBD2 (5 bases). The germline gives CDR1 LNHNV, CDR2 YYDKDF (reference sequence). This CDR3 spans 12 amino acids. The V gene lost 6 bases and the J gene lost 3 bases, with 9 bases spanning the gap. DNA for the CDR3: TGTGCCACCAGTCAGGACTTCTACGAGCAGTACTTC. Encoded protein: CATSQDFYEQYF. The whole variable domain, remainder taken from reference TRBV15 and TRBJ2-7, is DAMVIQNPRYQVTQFGKPVTLSCSQTLNHNVMYWYQQKSSQAPKLLFHYYDKDFNNEADTPDNFQSRRPNTSFCFLDIRSPGLGDTAMYLCATSQDFYEQYFGPGTRLTVT.

The genes are TRBV11-2 and TRBJ2-3, with D possibly being TRBD1 (6 bases). With 0 bases removed from V and 0 bases from J, the gap between germline ends came to 7 bases. Per germline, CDR1 SGHAT and CDR2 FQNNGV. This CDR3 contains 15 residues. As DNA, the CDR3 is TGTGCCAGCAGCTTAGACAGGGGTAGCACAGATACGCAGTATTTT. It is translated as CASSLDRGSTDTQYF.

With regard to this clone: Other DNA variants within this sample encode the same CDR3. V gene TRBV2 combines with J gene TRBJ1-1; possibly TRBD1 for D (6 bases). The CDR3 contains 13 residues. Germline V gene lookup returns CDR1 SNHLY and CDR2 FYNNEI. Trimming left V 3 bases short and J 4 bases short, with 9 bases between. DNA of the CDR3: TGTGCCAGCAGTGACAGGGGTGGCACTGAAGCTTTCTTT. Its translation is CASSDRGGTEAFF.

This chain joins TRBV5-1 and TRBJ2-3; tentatively, D is TRBD1 (5 bases). The CDR3 contains 16 residues. Germline CDR1 and CDR2: SGHRS and YFSETQ. Trimming removed 1 base at V and 6 bases at J, with 18 bases between. For the CDR3, the DNA is TGCGCCAGCAGCTTGCAGGGCAGGGTGAGTGGTGATACGCAGTATTTT. Its translation: CASSLQGRVSGDTQYF.

The chain uses TRBV7-2 and TRBJ1-5; 7 positions agree with TRBD1. The CDR3 loop spans 14 amino acids. Germline V gives CDR1 SGHTA, CDR2 FQGNSA. After removal of 3 bases from V and 4 bases from J, the junction contained 3 bases not matched to a gene. The CDR3 sequence is CASSLTGINQPQHF. The CDR3 coding sequence is TGTGCCAGCAGCTTGACAGGGATTAATCAGCCCCAGCATTTT.

The J gene is TRBJ2-7, the V gene TRBV2, with D possibly matching TRBD1 (5 bases). The CDR3 sequence is 12 residues long. V was pared by 8 bases and J by 6 bases, with 14 bases between. CDR1 and CDR2 (germline): SNHLY, FYNNEI. CDR3 sequence (DNA): TGTGCCAGCGCAGGGATTTCTGGCGAGCAGTACTTC. It specifies CASAGISGEQYF. The whole variable domain, filled in from reference TRBV2 and TRBJ2-7, reads EPEVTQTPSHQVTQMGQEVILRCVPISNHLYFYWYRQILGQKVEFLVSFYNNEISEKSEIFDDQFSVERPDGSNFTLKIRSTKLEDSAMYFCASAGISGEQYFGPGTRLTVT.

V usage is TRBV5-4 and J usage is TRBJ1-1, with D maybe TRBD1 (6 bases). The CDR3 is 13 residues long. V lost 1 base, J lost 8 bases, and 12 bases lay in between. Germline-derived CDR1 and CDR2 are SGHNT and YYREEE (reference sequence). The CDR3 coding sequence is TGTGCCAGCAGCTTGAGGGACACAGAGGAAGCTTTCTTT. It is translated as CASSLRDTEEAFF.

The chain joins TRBV14 to TRBJ2-5; 7 bases are shared with TRBD2. Germline-derived CDR1 and CDR2 are SGHDN and FVKESK. V was pared by 4 bases and J by 5 bases, with 7 bases of the junction left unmatched. The CDR3 spans 14 residues. This chain's CDR3 is CASSLGGQRETQYF. The DNA of the CDR3 is TGTGCCAGCAGCCTGGGAGGGCAGCGGGAGACCCAGTACTTC.

The table lists this clone with a few counts. The chain links TRBV21-1 to TRBJ1-2. TRBV21-1 is assigned pseudogene status. The CDR3 extends over 12 amino acids. The DNA for the CDR3 is TGTGCCAGCAAGGCAGGAGGTTATGGCTACACCTTC. This encodes CASKAGGYGYTF.

This clone was picked up one time. The chain is built from TRBV4-3 and TRBJ1-2; unclear D gene. The CDR3 runs 14 residues. Germline lookup yields CDR1 LGHNA and CDR2 YSLEER. The ends were cut back, 1 base at V and 5 bases at J, with 11 bases in the middle. The CDR3: CASSQVTNSYGYTF. CDR3 bases: TGCGCCAGCAGCCAAGTTACAAACAGTTATGGCTACACCTTC.

The gene calls are TRBV4-3 and TRBJ1-2; 9 bases are shared with TRBD1. The J segment lost 1 base and the V segment lost 1 base, leaving 7 bases of the junction unmatched. This CDR3 has 17 amino acids. The germline V gene encodes CDR1 LGHNA and CDR2 YSLEER. CDR3 sequence reads: CASSQVITGGSNYGYTF. As DNA, the CDR3 is TGCGCCAGCAGCCAAGTGATAACAGGGGGCAGTAACTATGGCTACACCTTC.

V is TRBV5-5 and J is TRBJ1-5; TRBD1 aligns across 9 bases. Germline values: CDR1 SGHKS, CDR2 YYEKEE (reference sequence). This CDR3 region has 15 residues. Trimming cost V 0 bases and J 5 bases; bases outside gene matches: 3. This CDR3 reads CASSLDGTGYQPQHF. The CDR3 region has the DNA TGTGCCAGCAGCTTGGACGGGACAGGGTATCAGCCCCAGCATTTT.

The V and J genes are TRBV13 and TRBJ1-2, with a tentative D call TRBD1 (5 bases). V was shortened by 5 bases and J by 5 bases, with 12 bases between the two germline ends. The CDR3 length is 13 residues. Germline V gene sequence: CDR1 PRHDT, CDR2 FYEKMQ (reference sequence). For the CDR3, the DNA is TGTGCCAGCAGCCGCGGAGGGGAATATGGCTACACCTTC. Amino acids: CASSRGGEYGYTF.

This clone was found a few times. The chain carries TRBV4-3 and TRBJ2-7, with 8 bases that match TRBD1. Losses at the gene ends were 0 bases for V and 0 bases for J; bases not matched to a gene: 4. The CDR3 covers 16 residues. Germline values: CDR1 LGHNA, CDR2 YSLEER. In DNA form, the CDR3 reads TGCGCCAGCAGCCAAGATCAGGGGGCTAGCTCCTACGAGCAGTACTTC. Its translation: CASSQDQGASSYEQYF.

The chain joins TRBV9 to TRBJ2-2; a weak D match, TRBD2 (6 bases). With 2 bases removed from V and 4 bases from J, the gap between germline ends came to 15 bases. CDR1 is SGDLS and CDR2 is YYNGEE in the germline V gene. CDR3 size: 16 residues. CDR3 sequence (DNA): TGTGCCAGCAGCGTGGGAGGACGGGGAATCACCGGGGAGCTGTTTTTT. Its translation is CASSVGGRGITGELFF.

The sample holds a few counts of this clone. This rearrangement joins TRBV11-2 to TRBJ2-2; TRBD2 matches at 12 bases. Germline V gene sequence: CDR1 SGHAT, CDR2 FQNNGV. V dropped 6 bases and J dropped 5; count of bases not matched to a gene: 10. This CDR3 is built from 17 residues. The CDR3 protein is CASRKSASGGGTGELFF. CDR3 coding DNA: TGTGCCAGCAGGAAGTCGGCTAGCGGGGGGGGGACCGGGGAGCTGTTTTTT.

This chain uses TRBV7-2 with TRBJ2-6, with D unresolved. Germline CDR1 SGHTA, CDR2 FQGNSA. The CDR3 has 13 amino acids. CDR3 residues: CAHPSSGANVLTF. The CDR3 nucleotides are TGTGCACATCCTAGCTCTGGGGCCAACGTCCTGACTTTC.

In this sample, this clone turned up a few times. The chain links TRBV4-3 to TRBJ1-3; no clear D. Deletions cut 2 bases from V and 4 bases from J, with 3 bases between. CDR1 LGHNA and CDR2 YSLEER come from the germline V gene. The CDR3 consists of 12 residues. CDR3 DNA: TGCGCCAGCAGCCAACTCGGAAACACCATATATTTT. Its translation is CASSQLGNTIYF.

The V call is TRBV7-6, the J call TRBJ2-3, with D perhaps matching TRBD2 (6 bases). Per the germline V gene, CDR1 is SGHVS and CDR2 is FNYEAQ. V was clipped by 0 bases and J by 9 bases, with 13 bases between them. The CDR3 covers 14 residues. This CDR3 is CASSLAPGEDTQYF. The CDR3 nucleotides are TGTGCCAGCAGCTTAGCGCCCGGGGAGGACACGCAGTATTTT.

This clone appeared a single time. The chain has TRBV27 and TRBJ2-3; 10 bases are a match to TRBD1. The CDR3 covers 15 residues. Per the germline V gene, CDR1 is MNHEY and CDR2 is SMNVEV (reference sequence). V shed 7 bases, J shed 5 bases, and the junction held 9 bases outside the gene matches. As DNA, the CDR3 is TGTGCCAGCACCCACCGAGGACAGGGGGTAGATACGCAGTATTTT. This sequence encodes CASTHRGQGVDTQYF.

This chain links TRBV7-8 with TRBJ2-6, with D hard to call. CDR1 and CDR2 from the germline V gene are SGHVS and FQNEAQ. The CDR3 runs 16 residues. V shed 1 base and J shed 0 bases, with 7 bases lying between them. The CDR3 spells CASSLGSFSGANVLTF. DNA for the CDR3: TGTGCCAGCAGCTTAGGAAGCTTCTCTGGGGCCAACGTCCTGACTTTC. Variable domain in full (rest from reference TRBV7-8 and TRBJ2-6): GAGVSQSPRYKVAKRGQDVALRCDPISGHVSLFWYQQALGQGPEFLTYFQNEAQLDKSGLPSDRFFAERPEGSVSTLKIQRTQQEDSAVYLCASSLGSFSGANVLTFGAGSRLTVL.

The chain employs TRBV30 and TRBJ1-1; D unresolved. CDR3 size: 15 residues. The V gene's germline CDR1 is GTSNPN and CDR2 SVGIG (reference sequence). The CDR3 protein is CALGRKGFLETEAFF. Here the CDR3 DNA reads TGTGCGCTAGGGAGAAAGGGATTTTTGGAAACTGAAGCTTTCTTT.

A remark on this clone: The same CDR3 also results from other DNA sequences found in this sample. The rearrangement joins TRBV18 to TRBJ2-5; D remains unclear. The CDR3 consists of 12 residues. The V and J ends lost 3 bases and 4 bases respectively, with 6 bases between them. The V gene's germline CDR1 is KGHSH and CDR2 LQKENI. The CDR3 coding sequence is TGTGCCAGCTCACCTCGAGCAGAGACCCAGTACTTC. Its protein is CASSPRAETQYF.

The chain combines TRBV19 with TRBJ1-5, with D tentatively TRBD1 (6 bases). CDR1 and CDR2 (germline): LNHDA, SQIVND (reference sequence). CDR3 length: 16 residues. Trimming stripped 4 bases from V and 0 bases from J, with 13 bases between. CDR3 protein: CASSKPGDISNQPQHF. CDR3 in DNA: TGTGCCAGTAGTAAACCTGGGGACATTAGCAATCAGCCCCAGCATTTT.